A single sample is the source of the 27 T cell receptor beta chains below, sequenced in a study of PD-1 blockade in classical Hodgkin lymphoma. TCRdb's table, derived via immunoSEQ multiplex PCR, lists solely in-frame clones and lacks some. The table lists about 58,000 clones, 91% of them singletons, with over 9.5% in the top ten. Following autologous stem cell transplantation, relapse occurred in every patient, and exposure to brentuximab vedotin varied. Sequenced here: peripheral blood mononuclear cells (PBMCs), sampled before the second cycle of nivolumab. All receptors come from a human donor with classical Hodgkin lymphoma.

The chain links TRBV11-2 to TRBJ2-1; D is unclear. Germline V gives CDR1 SGHAT, CDR2 FQNNGV. The length of the CDR3 is 13 residues. Trimming took off 4 bases at V and 12 bases at J, with 16 bases between the two ends. CDR3 DNA: TGTGCCAGCAGCTCGCCCCGACGGGTAGGGCAGTTCTTC. Amino acid sequence: CASSSPRRVGQFF.

This chain uses TRBV27 with TRBJ2-3; 9 bases align to TRBD1. The length of the CDR3 is 15 residues. The V and J ends lost 5 bases and 3 bases, in that order; junction bases with no gene match: 6. CDR1 MNHEY and CDR2 SMNVEV come from the germline V gene (reference sequence). The CDR3 spells CASSEGTGWTDTQYF. CDR3 sequence (DNA): TGTGCCAGCAGTGAAGGGACAGGGTGGACAGATACGCAGTATTTT.

V is TRBV7-2 and J is TRBJ2-1; 8 bases map to TRBD1. Germline assignment: CDR1 SGHTA and CDR2 FQGNSA. There are 15 residues in the CDR3. The junction had 1 base not matched to a gene; V was cut back by 3 bases and J by 0 bases. The CDR3 DNA reads TGTGCCAGCAGCTTCGACAGGGGCTCCTACAATGAGCAGTTCTTC. Residues: CASSFDRGSYNEQFF. Based on the CDR3 plus reference TRBV7-2 and TRBJ2-1, the full variable domain is GAGVSQSPSNKVTEKGKDVELRCDPISGHTALYWYRQSLGQGLEFLIYFQGNSAPDKSGLPSDRFSAERTGGSVSTLTIQRTQQEDSAVYLCASSFDRGSYNEQFFGPGTRLTVL.

The chain couples TRBV6-1 to TRBJ1-1, with TRBD1 matching over 8 bases. Germline loops: CDR1 MNHNS, CDR2 SASEGT. Unmatched junction bases numbered 6, after V lost 3 bases and J lost 0 bases. This CDR3 is 16 amino acids long. The CDR3 DNA follows: TGTGCCAGCAGTGACGGACAGGGCAGGGTGAACACTGAAGCTTTCTTT. It codes for CASSDGQGRVNTEAFF.

This sequence joins TRBV12-5 and TRBJ2-2; D is uncertain. The CDR3 is made up of 14 amino acids. The germline CDR1 and CDR2 sequences are LGHNT and FRNRAP. V was clipped by 3 bases and J by 1 base, with 6 bases between them. CDR3 coding DNA: TGTGCTAGTGGTTTAGCACAGAACACCGGGGAGCTGTTTTTT. Translated: CASGLAQNTGELFF.

The chain joins TRBV11-3 to TRBJ2-3; 8 positions agree with TRBD1. Germline assignment: CDR1 SGHNT and CDR2 YENEEA. The V gene end was trimmed by 5 bases and the J gene end by 0 bases; junction bases not matched to a gene: 7. The CDR3 has 16 residues. This chain's CDR3 is CASSTGQGSSTDTQYF. The CDR3, as DNA: TGTGCCAGCAGCACCGGACAGGGCTCTAGCACAGATACGCAGTATTTT. Full variable domain (rest looked up from reference TRBV11-3 and TRBJ2-3): EAGVVQSPRYKIIEKKQPVAFWCNPISGHNTLYWYLQNLGQGPELLIRYENEEAVDDSQLPKDRFSAERLKGVDSTLKIQPAELGDSAVYLCASSTGQGSSTDTQYFGPGTRLTVL.

The genes are TRBV2 and TRBJ2-7, with D uncertain. This CDR3 region has 13 residues. V was cut by 7 bases and J by 0 bases, with 10 bases left in between. CDR1 SNHLY and CDR2 FYNNEI come from the germline V gene. CDR3 sequence reads: CASTGDVSYEQYF. The CDR3 nucleotides are TGTGCCAGCACGGGCGACGTCTCCTACGAGCAGTACTTC. The full variable domain, in which reference TRBV2 and TRBJ2-7 provide the parts outside the CDR3, is EPEVTQTPSHQVTQMGQEVILRCVPISNHLYFYWYRQILGQKVEFLVSFYNNEISEKSEIFDDQFSVERPDGSNFTLKIRSTKLEDSAMYFCASTGDVSYEQYFGPGTRLTVT.

The V call is TRBV4-3, the J call TRBJ2-5; the match to TRBD2 covers 7 bases. The CDR3 has 16 residues. V lost 0 bases and J lost 2; bases outside the gene matches: 6. From germline, CDR1 is LGHNA and CDR2 YSLEER. CDR3 residues: CASSQDGRGLQETQYF. The CDR3 coding sequence is TGCGCCAGCAGCCAAGATGGGAGGGGCCTACAAGAGACCCAGTACTTC.

The gene calls are TRBV4-1 and TRBJ1-4; 10 nucleotides match TRBD1. V lost 1 base to trimming and J lost 17 bases; unmatched junction nucleotides: 7. The CDR3 loop spans 13 amino acids. The germline V gene encodes CDR1 MGHRA and CDR2 YSYEKL. The CDR3 protein is CASSQGSGTGVFF. DNA for the CDR3: TGCGCCAGCAGCCAAGGGTCGGGGACAGGGGTCTTTTTT.

The chain has TRBV6-4 and TRBJ2-1, with 8 positions matching TRBD2. The V gene end was trimmed by 4 bases and the J gene end by 0 bases; junction bases not matched to a gene: 5. Germline-derived CDR1 and CDR2 are MRHNA and SNTAGT. This CDR3 spans 16 amino acids. The CDR3 nucleotides read TGTGCCAGCAGTGTCAACAGCGGGAGCTCCTACAATGAGCAGTTCTTC. It codes for CASSVNSGSSYNEQFF.

V is TRBV30 and J is TRBJ2-1, with D perhaps matching TRBD2 (5 bases). The length of the CDR3 is 15 residues. Trimming cost V 2 bases and J 4 bases, with 15 bases left between them. CDR1 and CDR2 from the germline V gene are GTSNPN and SVGIG (reference sequence). CDR3 nucleotides: TGTGCCTGGAGTCTCCCCGAGCGGTCGTACAATGAGCAGTTCTTC. The encoded protein is CAWSLPERSYNEQFF.

The rearrangement joins TRBV23-1 to TRBJ1-1, with 7 bases that match TRBD1. TRBV23-1 is an open reading frame whose function is uncertain. Germline trimming cut 1 base from V and 1 base from J; bases unmatched to any gene: 6. The CDR3 loop spans 16 amino acids. CDR3 in DNA: TGCGCCAGCAGTCAATGCCCCCGGACAGGGAACACTGAAGCTTTCTTT. Translating it yields CASSQCPRTGNTEAFF.

The chain combines TRBV13 with TRBJ2-3, with D possibly being TRBD2 (5 bases). Germline-derived CDR1 and CDR2 are PRHDT and FYEKMQ (reference sequence). Trimming shortened V by 7 bases and J by 5 bases, and 10 bases separated the two germline ends. CDR3 length equals 12 residues. CDR3 amino acids: CASTPEVDTQYF. The CDR3 bases are TGTGCCAGCACCCCGGAGGTAGATACGCAGTATTTT.

DNA of the CDR3: TGTGCCATCAGGGACAGCTCCATCGGAAACACCATATATTTT. This encodes CAIRDSSIGNTIYF. The chain joins TRBV10-3 to TRBJ1-3, with a possible D match to TRBD1 (6 bases). Germline lookup yields CDR1 ENHRY and CDR2 SYGVKD. This CDR3 has 14 residues. V lost 6 bases to trimming and J lost 4 bases, with 13 bases between them.

V is TRBV5-1 and J is TRBJ2-7, with 14 bases lining up with TRBD2. The CDR3 runs 16 residues. Per the germline V gene, CDR1 is SGHRS and CDR2 is YFSETQ. J was trimmed by 7 bases and V by 2 bases; bases with no gene match: 8. The CDR3 DNA follows: TGCGCCAGCAGCTTCCGGACTAGCGGGGGGCCGCGAGAGCAGTACTTC. As protein: CASSFRTSGGPREQYF.

This clone was recorded once. This chain connects TRBV29-1 to TRBJ1-3, with 9 bases aligning to TRBD1. The CDR3 runs 14 residues. CDR1 is SQVTM and CDR2 is ANQGSEA in the germline V gene. V was pared by 4 bases and J by 9 bases, with 10 bases of the junction left unmatched. The CDR3 nucleotides read TGCAGCGTTGGAATCGGGACAGGGCCCCGCACCATATATTTT. Residues: CSVGIGTGPRTIYF.

This clone was observed once. The J gene is TRBJ1-3, the V gene TRBV30; D may be TRBD1 (5 bases). Trimming removed 3 bases from V and 0 bases from J, with 12 bases in between. From germline, CDR1 is GTSNPN and CDR2 SVGIG (reference sequence). CDR3 length equals 15 residues. The CDR3 nucleotides read TGTGCCTGGAGCGAAAGGGACTTCTCTGGAAACACCATATATTTT. This translates into CAWSERDFSGNTIYF.

This CDR3 reads CASSLGFNTGELFF. CDR3 nucleotides: TGCGCCAGCAGCTTGGGGTTCAACACCGGGGAGCTGTTTTTT. The chain links TRBV5-1 to TRBJ2-2; D not resolved. V lost 0 bases and J 2 bases, leaving 5 bases between the germline ends. The V gene's germline CDR1 is SGHRS and CDR2 YFSETQ. This CDR3 comprises 14 residues.

The chain's CDR3 is CASSAQGEGNQPQHF. The CDR3 region has the DNA TGCGCCAGCAGCGCACAGGGGGAAGGCAATCAGCCCCAGCATTTT. The chain has TRBV5-1 and TRBJ1-5; 8 bases fit TRBD1. Germline trimming cut 4 bases from V and 2 bases from J; bases unmatched to any gene: 5. Per germline, CDR1 SGHRS and CDR2 YFSETQ. This CDR3 contains 15 residues.

This clone was picked up a small number of times. The chain has TRBV18 and TRBJ1-1, with 9 bases identical to TRBD1. The CDR3 covers 17 residues. Germline V gene lookup returns CDR1 KGHSH and CDR2 LQKENI. The junction had 12 bases not matched to a gene; V was cut back by 3 bases and J by 4 bases. The DNA for the CDR3 is TGTGCCAGCTCACCGAACCCAGGCGGACAGGGGAGCACTGAAGCTTTCTTT. Protein product: CASSPNPGGQGSTEAFF.

J is TRBJ2-5 and V is TRBV7-9; TRBD2 might be the D (6 bases). Trimming removed 1 base at V and 5 bases at J, with 14 bases between. The germline V gene has CDR1 SEHNR and CDR2 FQNEAQ (reference sequence). The CDR3 covers 15 residues. CDR3 DNA sequence: TGTGCCAGCAGCTTAGAGGGTGGGACTGCGGAGACCCAGTACTTC. This sequence encodes CASSLEGGTAETQYF.

The V and J genes are TRBV4-3 and TRBJ2-2; D is possibly TRBD2 (5 bases). The germline gives CDR1 LGHNA, CDR2 YSLEER. The CDR3 is made up of 16 amino acids. The V and J ends lost 0 bases and 3 bases respectively, with 11 bases between them. CDR3 DNA: TGCGCCAGCAGCCAAGATAGAGGGTTGGACACCGGGGAGCTGTTTTTT. Translation gives CASSQDRGLDTGELFF.

The CDR3 is CASSVRTGANTEAFF. DNA for the CDR3: TGTGCCAGCAGCGTGAGGACGGGAGCGAACACTGAAGCTTTCTTT. The chain combines TRBV9 with TRBJ1-1; D not certain. The CDR3 length is 15 residues. Germline lookup yields CDR1 SGDLS and CDR2 YYNGEE. Deletions cut 2 bases from V and 1 base from J, with 12 bases between.

V and J are TRBV9 and TRBJ1-3, with D perhaps TRBD1 (6 bases). The V gene's germline CDR1 is SGDLS and CDR2 YYNGEE. V was trimmed by 3 bases and J by 0 bases, leaving 13 bases between them. The CDR3 totals 16 residues. Written as DNA, the CDR3 is TGTGCCAGCAGCGACCCACAGGGTTTCTCTGGAAACACCATATATTTT. It codes for CASSDPQGFSGNTIYF.

The chain is built from TRBV10-3 and TRBJ1-1; D gene ambiguous. CDR3 length equals 11 residues. The germline CDR1 and CDR2 sequences are ENHRY and SYGVKD. V lost 10 bases, J lost 1 base, and 7 bases lay in between. The CDR3 loop is CATQENTEAFF. CDR3 nucleotide sequence: TGTGCCACCCAAGAGAACACTGAAGCTTTCTTT.

This sequence joins TRBV4-3 and TRBJ2-1; 8 bases are shared with TRBD2. Germline CDR1 LGHNA, CDR2 YSLEER. The CDR3 has 14 residues. V trimming: 1 base; J trimming: 8 bases; junction bases outside the gene matches: 4. CDR3: CASSQAGLADEQFF. Written as DNA, the CDR3 is TGCGCCAGCAGCCAAGCTGGACTAGCCGATGAGCAGTTCTTC.

V is TRBV6-4 and J is TRBJ2-1, with 11 bases matching TRBD2. This CDR3 is 15 amino acids long. Germline assignment: CDR1 MRHNA and CDR2 SNTAGT. Germline trimming cut 6 bases from V and 4 bases from J; bases unmatched to any gene: 5. CDR3 in amino acids: CASRTGLAGYNEQFF. In nucleotides, the CDR3 is TGTGCCAGCAGAACCGGACTAGCGGGTTACAATGAGCAGTTCTTC.